Included here is one T cell receptor (beta chain) sequence, with context. The V end was cut by 6 bases, the J end by 2 bases, with 13 bases between. The CDR3 runs 14 residues. Germline-derived CDR1 and CDR2 are MNHEY and SMNVEV (reference sequence). TCRdb's copy holds only in-frame clones and misses some; the assay was immunoSEQ multiplex PCR. This sample carries over 15,000 clones, over 70% of them seen once, and the ten largest clones take around 10%. This sample was included in a study of control samples from healthy donors and cancer patients. Sequencing was done on a sample of PBMCs. This sequence was found in an older woman with colorectal cancer. The chain links TRBV27 to TRBJ2-5; D may be TRBD2 (7 bases). CDR3 sequence (DNA): TGTGCCAGCAGGGGGGGGCCACTACAAGAGACCCAGTACTTC. It codes for CASRGGPLQETQYF.